The 14 T cell receptor beta chains presented below share a single source sample, sequenced in a study of blood T cell repertoires in COVID-19. TCRdb's copy holds only in-frame clones and misses some; the assay was immunoSEQ multiplex PCR. This table holds some 45,000 clones, about 80% found once. Sequenced material: peripheral blood. Receptors originate from a woman aged 60-75 years with acute or convalescent COVID-19.

This clone is a singleton in its sample. This chain joins TRBV19 and TRBJ1-5, with a possible D match to TRBD1 (5 bases). CDR3 length: 14 amino acids. Per germline, CDR1 LNHDA and CDR2 SQIVND (reference sequence). V was shortened by 3 bases and J by 4 bases, with 10 bases between the two germline ends. In DNA, the CDR3 is TGTGCCAGTAGTATCGGAGGGGAGAATCAGCCCCAGCATTTT. Translation gives CASSIGGENQPQHF.

The chain uses TRBV9 and TRBJ2-2; no reliable D call. V was shortened by 0 bases and J by 8 bases, with 11 bases between the two germline ends. Germline V gene lookup returns CDR1 SGDLS and CDR2 YYNGEE. The CDR3 contains 14 residues. CDR3 sequence reads: CASSVALSVGELFF. In DNA form, the CDR3 reads TGTGCCAGCAGCGTAGCTCTTAGTGTGGGGGAGCTGTTTTTT. Full variable domain (missing parts from reference TRBV9 and TRBJ2-2): DSGVTQTPKHLITATGQRVTLRCSPRSGDLSVYWYQQSLDQGLQFLIQYYNGEERAKGNILERFSAQQFPDLHSELNLSSLELGDSALYFCASSVALSVGELFFGEGSRLTVL.

CDR3 DNA: TGTGCCTGGAGGGACTCAATGGAAAAACTGTTTTTT. This sequence encodes CAWRDSMEKLFF. This chain links TRBV30 with TRBJ1-4; D is uncertain. The V and J ends lost 3 bases and 8 bases respectively, with 10 bases between them. The CDR3 consists of 12 residues. Germline CDR1 reads GTSNPN; CDR2 reads SVGIG (reference sequence).

The chain is built from TRBV4-3 and TRBJ1-5, with 7 bases identical to TRBD1. This CDR3 has 16 amino acids. After removal of 0 bases from V and 7 bases from J, the junction contained 9 bases not matched to a gene. The germline V gene encodes CDR1 LGHNA and CDR2 YSLEER. CDR3 region: CASSQDIRDSRQPQHF. The CDR3 region has the DNA TGCGCCAGCAGCCAAGATATCAGGGACAGTAGGCAGCCCCAGCATTTT.

The chain is built from TRBV6-6 and TRBJ1-6; 8 nucleotides agree with TRBD1. The germline V gene encodes CDR1 MNHNY and CDR2 SVGAGI (reference sequence). The CDR3 consists of 16 residues. J lost 10 bases, V lost 0 bases, and 8 bases had no gene match. Here the CDR3 reads CASSYSRGTGTSPLHF. The CDR3 DNA follows: TGTGCCAGCAGTTACTCCCGGGGGACAGGAACCTCACCCCTCCACTTT.

The chain joins TRBV6-5 to TRBJ1-2; a possible D gene is TRBD1 (5 bases). The CDR3 runs to 14 residues. The ends were cut back, 2 bases at V and 3 bases at J, with 10 bases in the middle. CDR1 MNHEY and CDR2 SVGAGI come from the germline V gene. CDR3 sequence (DNA): TGTGCCAGCAGTTACGGGCAGGGTCACTATGGCTACACCTTC. Translated: CASSYGQGHYGYTF.

This chain connects TRBV6-1 to TRBJ1-5, with D unresolved. This CDR3 has 14 amino acids. The V gene's germline CDR1 is MNHNS and CDR2 SASEGT. V was clipped by 3 bases and J by 4 bases, with 10 bases between them. The CDR3: CASSDGERNQPQHF. The DNA of the CDR3 is TGTGCCAGCAGTGATGGGGAGAGAAATCAGCCCCAGCATTTT.

This chain joins TRBV2 and TRBJ2-3, with 7 bases matching TRBD2. V was clipped by 6 bases and J by 2 bases; unmatched bases: 5. The CDR3 runs to 14 residues. Germline V gene lookup returns CDR1 SNHLY and CDR2 FYNNEI. The CDR3, as DNA: TGTGCCAGCAGAAGGCGGGAGATCACAGATACGCAGTATTTT. Translation gives CASRRREITDTQYF.

The chain recombines TRBV7-8 with TRBJ1-2, with D maybe TRBD1 (6 bases). The CDR3 contains 12 residues. Trimming pared 5 bases from V and 10 bases from J, leaving 14 bases between. CDR1 is SGHVS and CDR2 is FQNEAQ in the germline V gene. The CDR3 reads CASSPAGAPYTF. The CDR3 nucleotides read TGTGCCAGCAGCCCAGCGGGGGCCCCCTACACCTTC. Together with reference TRBV7-8 and TRBJ1-2, the CDR3 gives the full variable domain: GAGVSQSPRYKVAKRGQDVALRCDPISGHVSLFWYQQALGQGPEFLTYFQNEAQLDKSGLPSDRFFAERPEGSVSTLKIQRTQQEDSAVYLCASSPAGAPYTFGSGTRLTVV.

CDR3 nucleotides: TGTGCCAGCAGCCCCATAGAGGGAGGAAGTAAAACCGGGGAGCTGTTTTTT. Amino acid sequence: CASSPIEGGSKTGELFF. The chain employs TRBV3-1 (or the pseudogene TRBV3-2) and TRBJ2-2; possible D gene TRBD2, 6 bases. Germline V lookup: CDR1 LGHDT, CDR2 YNNKEL (reference sequence). The V gene lost 4 bases and the J gene lost 5 bases, with 20 bases spanning the gap. The CDR3 is 17 residues long.

The V call is TRBV3-1 (or the pseudogene TRBV3-2), the J call TRBJ2-7, with TRBD1 identical over 8 bases. CDR3 length: 16 amino acids. The V gene's germline CDR1 is LGHDT and CDR2 YNNKEL (reference sequence). The trim removed 1 base at V and 2 bases at J, leaving 7 bases unmatched. The CDR3 nucleotides read TGTGCCAGCAGCCAAGTGAGTCAGGGGGCAACCTACGAGCAGTACTTC. Its protein product is CASSQVSQGATYEQYF.

V usage is TRBV19 and J usage is TRBJ2-1; 10 bases are shared with TRBD1. This CDR3 comprises 16 residues. The J segment lost 7 bases and the V segment lost 4 bases, leaving 10 bases of the junction unmatched. The germline CDR1 and CDR2 sequences are LNHDA and SQIVND (reference sequence). In DNA, the CDR3 is TGTGCCAGTAGTAAGGCCGGGACAGGGGCGGGGAATGAGCAGTTCTTC. Residues: CASSKAGTGAGNEQFF.

Concerning this clone itself: The same CDR3 also results from other DNA sequences found in this sample. The chain is built from TRBV29-1 and TRBJ2-6; D unresolved. The CDR3 spans 13 residues. The V gene's germline CDR1 is SQVTM and CDR2 ANQGSEA. V lost 6 bases, J lost 1 base, and 7 bases lay in between. The CDR3, as DNA: TGCAGCGTCGCCAGGTCTGGGGCCAACGTCCTGACTTTC. Translation gives CSVARSGANVLTF.

The chain employs TRBV4-2 and TRBJ1-4; D ambiguous. From germline, CDR1 is LGHNA and CDR2 YNFKEQ. This CDR3 region has 17 residues. V lost 0 bases and J lost 5, with 16 bases in between. This CDR3 reads CASSQELFISPNEKLFF. CDR3 DNA: TGTGCCAGCAGCCAAGAACTTTTTATCTCCCCGAATGAAAAACTGTTTTTT.